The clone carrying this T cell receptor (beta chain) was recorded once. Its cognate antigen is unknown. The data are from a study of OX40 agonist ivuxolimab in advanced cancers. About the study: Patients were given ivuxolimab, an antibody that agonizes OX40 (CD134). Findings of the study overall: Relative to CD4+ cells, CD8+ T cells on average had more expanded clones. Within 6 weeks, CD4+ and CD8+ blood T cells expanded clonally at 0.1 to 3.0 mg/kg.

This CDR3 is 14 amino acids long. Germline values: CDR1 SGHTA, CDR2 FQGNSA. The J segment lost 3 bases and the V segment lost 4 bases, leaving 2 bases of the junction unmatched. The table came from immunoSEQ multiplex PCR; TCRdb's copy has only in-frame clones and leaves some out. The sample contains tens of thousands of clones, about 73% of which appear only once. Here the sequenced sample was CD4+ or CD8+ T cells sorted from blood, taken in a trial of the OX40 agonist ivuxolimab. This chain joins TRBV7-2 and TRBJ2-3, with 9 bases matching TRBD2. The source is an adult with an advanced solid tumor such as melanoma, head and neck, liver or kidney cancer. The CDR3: CASSSGLATDTQYF. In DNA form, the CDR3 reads TGTGCCAGCAGCTCTGGACTAGCGACAGATACGCAGTATTTT.